Below, one T cell receptor beta chain is given with its context. Clones were sequenced by immunoSEQ multiplex PCR, and TCRdb holds only the in-frame ones, with some missing. The table lists under 700,000 clones, about 84% of them singletons. Trimming took off 3 bases at V and 7 bases at J, with 10 bases between the two ends. In germline, CDR1 is WNHNN, CDR2 SYGVQD (reference sequence). This CDR3 contains 13 residues. The data derive from a study of shared T cell receptors in the human thymus. The same data also contributed to another study, on human thymus T cells. From that study: The thymus was resected at corrective cardiac surgery. V and J genes seemed to be used with bias in thymic and blood repertoires. Unrelated individuals reportedly shared highly overlapping thymic TCR repertoires.

The TCR was taken from a boy younger than two with a congenital heart defect. J is TRBJ1-5 and V is TRBV10-1, with D hard to call. Sequencing was carried out using thymocytes. Here the CDR3 reads CASSEPPGQPQHF. In DNA, the CDR3 is TGCGCCAGCAGTGAACCCCCCGGGCAGCCCCAGCATTTT.